What follows are 20 T cell receptor beta chains derived from one specimen sequenced in a study of radiotherapy plus CTLA-4 blockade in lung cancer. Libraries were prepared by immunoSEQ multiplex PCR; TCRdb keeps only in-frame clonotypes and omits some of them. The sample yields more than 40,000 clones, around 83% seen once. The source was peripheral blood, collected from a patient treated with radiotherapy plus ipilimumab. Receptor source: a human donor with non-small cell lung cancer who had stable disease on radiotherapy plus ipilimumab.

The chain couples TRBV7-9 to TRBJ2-1, with TRBD2 as a possible D gene (5 bases). The ends were cut back, 5 bases at V and 8 bases at J, with 10 bases in the middle. The CDR3 runs to 12 residues. Germline-derived CDR1 and CDR2 are SEHNR and FQNEAQ (reference sequence). CDR3 sequence: CASSTTRDEQFF. The CDR3 coding sequence is TGTGCCAGCAGCACAACTAGAGATGAGCAGTTCTTC.

The V gene is TRBV5-4, the J gene TRBJ2-3, with D perhaps matching TRBD1 (6 bases). Deletions cut 4 bases from V and 1 base from J, with 13 bases between. CDR3 size: 15 residues. Germline CDR1 reads SGHNT; CDR2 reads YYREEE (reference sequence). The CDR3 nucleotides are TGTGCCAGCAGCCGTACAGGGACCGGCACAGATACGCAGTATTTT. Its translation: CASSRTGTGTDTQYF.

The chain combines TRBV2 with TRBJ2-5, with D uncertain. Trimming cost V 1 base and J 2 bases, with 8 bases left between them. Germline CDR1 reads SNHLY; CDR2 reads FYNNEI. CDR3 size: 14 residues. DNA of the CDR3: TGTGCCAGCAGTGAAGGGAGCCTACAAGAGACCCAGTACTTC. Translated: CASSEGSLQETQYF.

V usage is TRBV2 and J usage is TRBJ1-5; 9 bases map to TRBD1. Per germline, CDR1 SNHLY and CDR2 FYNNEI. The CDR3 sequence is 13 residues long. The V gene end was trimmed by 8 bases and the J gene end by 4 bases; junction bases not matched to a gene: 3. CDR3 residues: CASGDRVNQPQHF. The CDR3 bases are TGTGCCAGCGGGGACAGGGTTAATCAGCCCCAGCATTTT.

The gene calls are TRBV19 and TRBJ2-7; 7 bases are shared with TRBD2. V lost 8 bases to trimming and J lost 1 base; unmatched junction nucleotides: 2. The CDR3 extends over 12 amino acids. Germline V gene lookup returns CDR1 LNHDA and CDR2 SQIVND (reference sequence). The CDR3 nucleotides are TGTGCCAGTGGAGCGGGATCCTACGAGCAGTACTTC. It specifies CASGAGSYEQYF.

V gene TRBV11-2 combines with J gene TRBJ2-7, with a possible D match to TRBD1 (5 bases). Germline lookup yields CDR1 SGHAT and CDR2 FQNNGV. Trimming took off 4 bases at V and 3 bases at J, with 10 bases between the two ends. The CDR3 totals 13 residues. CDR3 DNA: TGTGCCAGCAGCTCCACAGGAGTCTACGAGCAGTACTTC. The encoded protein is CASSSTGVYEQYF.

This clone has a handful of counts. The chain recombines TRBV29-1 with TRBJ2-7; 7 bases are a match to TRBD2. The germline gives CDR1 SQVTM, CDR2 ANQGSEA. V shed 4 bases and J 1 base; nucleotides not matched to a gene: 10. The CDR3 has 15 amino acids. The CDR3: CSVGHTGGCSYEQYF. The CDR3 nucleotides read TGCAGCGTTGGACATACGGGAGGTTGTTCCTACGAGCAGTACTTC.

The chain has TRBV5-4 and TRBJ2-7, with D perhaps TRBD1 (5 bases). The length of the CDR3 is 14 residues. Germline V gene data show CDR1 as SGHNT and CDR2 as YYREEE (reference sequence). V was pared by 4 bases and J by 1 base, with 12 bases between. CDR3 loop: CASSRGTGSYEQYF. The CDR3 nucleotides are TGTGCCAGCAGCCGTGGTACAGGATCCTACGAGCAGTACTTC.

About this clone: Other DNA sequences in the sample encode the same CDR3. The gene calls are TRBV27 and TRBJ2-7; TRBD1 matches at 8 bases. The CDR3 sequence is 14 residues long. The germline CDR1 and CDR2 sequences are MNHEY and SMNVEV (reference sequence). With 3 bases clipped from V and 2 bases from J, the junction kept 3 bases outside the gene matches. The CDR3 bases are TGTGCCAGCAGTTTCGGGACAGGAACCTACGAGCAGTACTTC. Translation: CASSFGTGTYEQYF.

V and J are TRBV5-1 and TRBJ2-7, with 12 bases that match TRBD1. Germline values: CDR1 SGHRS, CDR2 YFSETQ. The CDR3 has 19 residues. J gave up 5 bases and V 4 bases, and 19 bases lay outside the gene matches. CDR3 DNA sequence: TGCGCCAGCAGCCGGCGGGCGGGGTACTCAGGGACAGGGGGCGACGAGCAGTACTTC. This sequence encodes CASSRRAGYSGTGGDEQYF.

V and J are TRBV27 and TRBJ2-7; D gene uncertain. Germline CDR1 reads MNHEY; CDR2 reads SMNVEV (reference sequence). Trimming shortened V by 4 bases and J by 6 bases, and 10 bases separated the two germline ends. The CDR3 sequence is 12 residues long. The CDR3 protein is CASSYITGEQYF. DNA of the CDR3: TGTGCCAGCAGTTATATCACGGGCGAGCAGTACTTC.

CDR3 amino acids: CASTWDRVSDTQYF. CDR3 in DNA: TGTGCCAGTACGTGGGACAGGGTCTCAGATACGCAGTATTTT. The chain combines TRBV10-3 with TRBJ2-3, with TRBD1 matching 9 bases. The germline CDR1 and CDR2 sequences are ENHRY and SYGVKD. V lost 10 bases to trimming and J lost 4 bases; unmatched junction nucleotides: 9. The CDR3 runs 14 residues.

V usage is TRBV2 and J usage is TRBJ2-3, with TRBD1 matching over 8 bases. This CDR3 is built from 17 residues. The J segment lost 5 bases and the V segment lost 5 bases, leaving 15 bases of the junction unmatched. From germline, CDR1 is SNHLY and CDR2 FYNNEI. The CDR3 coding sequence is TGTGCCAGCAGTCCAGAACTGGGCAGGGGGCATAGAGATACGCAGTATTTT. Translation gives CASSPELGRGHRDTQYF.

This clone appeared a single time. CDR3 sequence (DNA): TGTGCCAGCAGCCCGGGACAGATTTATCAGCCCCAGCATTTT. Translation: CASSPGQIYQPQHF. This rearrangement joins TRBV6-1 to TRBJ1-5; 7 bases map to TRBD1. The CDR3 spans 14 residues. The ends lost 6 bases at V and 5 bases at J; junction bases unmatched: 7. CDR1 is MNHNS, CDR2 SASEGT, per germline.

This chain joins TRBV10-3 and TRBJ2-7, with 13 bases that match TRBD2. There are 18 residues in the CDR3. From germline, CDR1 is ENHRY and CDR2 SYGVKD. V dropped 7 bases and J dropped 6; count of bases not matched to a gene: 18. The CDR3 DNA reads as TGTGCCATCACAGTAAAGACCGCCGGGACTAGCGGGAAAATCGAGCAGTACTTC. It yields the protein CAITVKTAGTSGKIEQYF.

V usage is TRBV7-8 and J usage is TRBJ2-7, with D perhaps matching TRBD2 (5 bases). The CDR3 runs to 14 residues. CDR1 and CDR2 from the germline V gene are SGHVS and FQNEAQ. The V end was cut by 6 bases, the J end by 4 bases, with 16 bases between. This CDR3 reads CASSSVRVWYEQYF. CDR3 coding DNA: TGTGCCAGCAGTAGCGTTAGGGTGTGGTACGAGCAGTACTTC.

This chain connects TRBV29-1 to TRBJ1-2, with D possibly TRBD1 on 5 matching bases. V was shortened by 1 base and J by 5 bases, with 11 bases between the two germline ends. Germline V gene lookup returns CDR1 SQVTM and CDR2 ANQGSEA. The CDR3 totals 13 residues. The CDR3 nucleotides read TGCAGCGTTGAAGGACAGCCGACTTATGGCTACACCTTC. This translates into CSVEGQPTYGYTF.

The rearrangement links TRBV7-6 to TRBJ1-5; 8 nucleotides line up with TRBD1. The length of the CDR3 is 15 residues. Germline CDR1 is SGHVS and CDR2 is FNYEAQ. Losses at the gene ends were 5 bases for V and 4 bases for J; bases not matched to a gene: 7. The CDR3 region has the DNA TGTGCCAGCAGCAAGGGGACAGGCGGGAATCAGCCCCAGCATTTT. Translated: CASSKGTGGNQPQHF.

This sequence joins TRBV6-6 and TRBJ2-1; D remains unclear. Deletions cut 3 bases from V and 8 bases from J, with 8 bases between. The CDR3 has 12 amino acids. The germline V gene encodes CDR1 MNHNY and CDR2 SVGAGI (reference sequence). CDR3 in amino acids: CASSYRGDEQFF. The CDR3 bases are TGTGCCAGCAGTTATAGAGGCGATGAGCAGTTCTTC.

The count of this clone is one. This chain links TRBV9 with TRBJ2-3; TRBD2 matches at 9 bases. The CDR3 loop spans 14 amino acids. Germline V gene data show CDR1 as SGDLS and CDR2 as YYNGEE. The V gene end was trimmed by 4 bases and the J gene end by 2 bases; junction bases not matched to a gene: 2. CDR3 amino acids: CASSIAGDTDTQYF. CDR3 bases: TGTGCCAGCAGCATAGCGGGGGACACAGATACGCAGTATTTT.